The 5 T cell receptor beta chains below come from one sample, sequenced in a study of long-term antiretroviral therapy in people with HIV. An immunoSEQ assay, version v3.0, was performed at survey level. The data were produced by immunoSEQ multiplex PCR, yet TCRdb's version contains in-frame clones alone and is incomplete. This sample carries 30,000 to 50,000 clones, approximately 85% of them seen once, and the ten largest clones take under 7%. The specimen comprised unsorted PBMCs, sampled 3.1 years after starting antiretroviral therapy. These receptors were collected from a woman aged 45-59 years with HIV.

V and J are TRBV6-5 and TRBJ2-1; TRBD1 aligns across 7 bases. Germline CDR1 and CDR2: MNHEY and SVGAGI. Losses at the gene ends were 6 bases for V and 7 bases for J; bases not matched to a gene: 9. CDR3 length: 14 residues. CDR3 sequence: CASSPGQVRNEQFF. CDR3 bases: TGTGCCAGCAGCCCAGGACAGGTACGGAATGAGCAGTTCTTC.

J is TRBJ2-2 and V is TRBV5-1, with D possibly TRBD1 on 5 matching bases. CDR3 length: 15 residues. V was clipped by 3 bases and J by 0 bases, with 9 bases between them. CDR1 is SGHRS and CDR2 is YFSETQ in the germline V gene. The CDR3 here is CASSSQGSNTGELFF. In nucleotides, the CDR3 is TGCGCCAGCAGCTCCCAGGGCTCGAACACCGGGGAGCTGTTTTTT.

The CDR3 region is CASSLGPGGRNTEAFF. In DNA form, the CDR3 reads TGTGCCAGCAGCTTGGGCCCAGGGGGCCGGAACACTGAAGCTTTCTTT. The V gene is TRBV11-1, the J gene TRBJ1-1; 8 positions agree with TRBD1. CDR3 size: 16 residues. Germline values: CDR1 SGHAT, CDR2 FQDESV (reference sequence). The J segment lost 1 base and the V segment lost 3 bases, leaving 7 bases of the junction unmatched.

The CDR3 coding sequence is TGTGCCAGCAGTGAAGGAATACCGGGACAGGACAAAGCTTTCTTT. Translation: CASSEGIPGQDKAFF. The chain recombines TRBV6-1 with TRBJ1-1; TRBD1 agrees at 8 bases. CDR1 and CDR2 (germline): MNHNS, SASEGT. The CDR3 runs to 15 residues. The V gene end was trimmed by 1 base and the J gene end by 9 bases; junction bases not matched to a gene: 10.

The rearrangement links TRBV2 to TRBJ1-1; 10 positions agree with TRBD1. Germline V gene sequence: CDR1 SNHLY, CDR2 FYNNEI. Trimming took 4 bases from V and 5 from J; bases not matched to a gene: 4. The CDR3 has 14 residues. Written as DNA, the CDR3 is TGTGCCAGCAGTGGACAGGGGGCGAGTACTGAAGCTTTCTTT. Protein: CASSGQGASTEAFF.